This TCR beta chain was documented in a study of cytomegalovirus exposure and HLA in healthy donors. Across the whole study: Among roughly 180 million T cells, an earlier analysis found 90 million to 130 million unique TCR beta sequences.

Findings of the study overall: Later analysis revealed greater clonal expansion in HLA-associated TCR beta chains than in equally common others.

Vbeta (60) and Jbeta (13) primers were used in the PCR. The assay was immunoSEQ multiplex PCR, and TCRdb's table has in-frame clones only and misses some. Altogether over 150,000 clones are present, 70% to 80% being singletons, with the ten largest covering roughly 13%. The CDR3 covers 15 residues. V lost 4 bases and J 6 bases, leaving 20 bases between the germline ends. Germline loops: CDR1 SGHNT, CDR2 YYREEE (reference sequence). In regard to this clone: Its cognate antigen is unknown.

When sampled, the donors appeared nominally healthy, though they likely had unrecorded immune exposures. The sequenced material came from PBMCs. J is TRBJ2-7 and V is TRBV5-4; a possible D gene is TRBD2 (5 bases). The receptor comes from a man younger than 40 in good health and CMV-seropositive. For the CDR3, the DNA is TGTGCCAGCAGCCAACCGGGAACAAAAAAAGCCGAGCAGTACTTC. It translates to CASSQPGTKKAEQYF.